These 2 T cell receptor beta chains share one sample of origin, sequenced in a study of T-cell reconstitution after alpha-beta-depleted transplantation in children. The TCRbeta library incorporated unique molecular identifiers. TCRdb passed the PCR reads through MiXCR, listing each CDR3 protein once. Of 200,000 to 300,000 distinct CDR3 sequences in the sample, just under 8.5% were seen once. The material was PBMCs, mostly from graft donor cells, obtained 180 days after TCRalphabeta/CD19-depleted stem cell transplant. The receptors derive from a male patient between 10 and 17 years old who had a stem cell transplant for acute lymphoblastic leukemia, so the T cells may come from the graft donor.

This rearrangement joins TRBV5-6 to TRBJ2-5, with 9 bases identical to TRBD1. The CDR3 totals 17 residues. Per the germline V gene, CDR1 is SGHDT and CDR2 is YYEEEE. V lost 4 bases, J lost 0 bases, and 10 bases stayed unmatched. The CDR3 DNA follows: TGTGCCAGCAGCCCCCGGGACAGGGAGCAGTACCAAGAGACCCAGTACTTC. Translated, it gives CASSPRDREQYQETQYF.

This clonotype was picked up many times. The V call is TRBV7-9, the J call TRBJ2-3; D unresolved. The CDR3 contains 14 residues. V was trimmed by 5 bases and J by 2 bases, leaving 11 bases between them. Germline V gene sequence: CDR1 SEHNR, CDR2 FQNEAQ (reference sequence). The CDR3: CASSPRTLTDTQYF. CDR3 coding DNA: TGTGCCAGCAGCCCACGGACCCTCACAGATACGCAGTATTTT. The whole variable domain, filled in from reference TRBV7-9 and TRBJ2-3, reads DTGVSQNPRHKITKRGQNVTFRCDPISEHNRLYWYRQTLGQGPEFLTYFQNEAQLEKSRLLSDRFSAERPKGSFSTLEIQRTEQGDSAMYLCASSPRTLTDTQYFGPGTRLTVL.